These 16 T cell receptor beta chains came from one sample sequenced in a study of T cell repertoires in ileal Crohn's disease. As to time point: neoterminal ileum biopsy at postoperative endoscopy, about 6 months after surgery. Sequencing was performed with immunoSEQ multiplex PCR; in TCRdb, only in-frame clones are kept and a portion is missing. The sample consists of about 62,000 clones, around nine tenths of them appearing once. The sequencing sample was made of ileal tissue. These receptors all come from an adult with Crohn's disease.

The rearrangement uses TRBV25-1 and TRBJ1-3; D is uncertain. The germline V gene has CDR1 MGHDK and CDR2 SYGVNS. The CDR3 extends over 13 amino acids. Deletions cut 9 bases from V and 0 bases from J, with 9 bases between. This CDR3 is CASVRSSGNTIYF. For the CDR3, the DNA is TGTGCCAGTGTTAGAAGCTCTGGAAACACCATATATTTT.

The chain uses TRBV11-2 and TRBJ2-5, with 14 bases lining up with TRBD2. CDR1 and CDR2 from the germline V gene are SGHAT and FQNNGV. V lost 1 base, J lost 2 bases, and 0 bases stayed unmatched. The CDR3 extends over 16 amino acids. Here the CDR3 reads CASSLGLAGGQETQYF. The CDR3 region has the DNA TGTGCCAGCAGCTTAGGACTAGCGGGAGGGCAAGAGACCCAGTACTTC.

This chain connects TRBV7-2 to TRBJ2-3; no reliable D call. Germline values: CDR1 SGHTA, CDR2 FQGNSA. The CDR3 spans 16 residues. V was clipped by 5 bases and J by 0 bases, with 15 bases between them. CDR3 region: CASSTRLWVSTDTQYF. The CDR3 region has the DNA TGTGCCAGCAGCACCCGACTGTGGGTTAGCACAGATACGCAGTATTTT. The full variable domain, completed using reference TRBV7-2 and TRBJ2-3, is GAGVSQSPSNKVTEKGKDVELRCDPISGHTALYWYRQSLGQGLEFLIYFQGNSAPDKSGLPSDRFSAERTGGSVSTLTIQRTQQEDSAVYLCASSTRLWVSTDTQYFGPGTRLTVL.

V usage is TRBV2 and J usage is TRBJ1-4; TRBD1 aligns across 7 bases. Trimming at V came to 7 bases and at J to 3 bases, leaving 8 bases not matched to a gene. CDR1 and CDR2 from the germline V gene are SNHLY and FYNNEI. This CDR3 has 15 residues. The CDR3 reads CASMVGGQPNEKLFF. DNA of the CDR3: TGTGCCAGCATGGTGGGGGGACAGCCTAATGAAAAACTGTTTTTT.

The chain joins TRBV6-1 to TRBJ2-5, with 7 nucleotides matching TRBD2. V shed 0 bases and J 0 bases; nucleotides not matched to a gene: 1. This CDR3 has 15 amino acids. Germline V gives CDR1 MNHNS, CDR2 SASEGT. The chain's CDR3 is CASSEARGYQETQYF. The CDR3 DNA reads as TGTGCCAGCAGTGAAGCGCGGGGGTACCAAGAGACCCAGTACTTC.

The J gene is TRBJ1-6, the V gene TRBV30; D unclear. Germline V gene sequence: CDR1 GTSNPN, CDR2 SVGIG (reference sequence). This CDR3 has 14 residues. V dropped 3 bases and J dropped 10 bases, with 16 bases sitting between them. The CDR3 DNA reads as TGTGCCTGGAGACAGACCCCAACGGCCTCACCCCTCCACTTT. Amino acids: CAWRQTPTASPLHF.

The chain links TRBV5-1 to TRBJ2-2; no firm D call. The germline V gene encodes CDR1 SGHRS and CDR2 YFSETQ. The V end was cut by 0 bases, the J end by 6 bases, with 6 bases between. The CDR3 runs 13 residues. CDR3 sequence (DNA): TGCGCCAGCAGCTTGGATGAGCCCGGGGAGCTGTTTTTT. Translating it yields CASSLDEPGELFF.

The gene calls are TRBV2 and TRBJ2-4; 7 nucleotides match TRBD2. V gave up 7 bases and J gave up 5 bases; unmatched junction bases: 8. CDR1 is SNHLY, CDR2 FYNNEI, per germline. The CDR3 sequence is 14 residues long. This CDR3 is CASIGLGSQNIQYF. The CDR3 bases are TGTGCCAGCATCGGACTAGGTTCCCAAAACATTCAGTACTTC.

For the CDR3, the DNA is TGTGCCAGCAGACATGCGGACAGAGAAGCTTTCTTT. Protein: CASRHADREAFF. The chain couples TRBV5-6 to TRBJ1-1; possibly TRBD1 for D (6 bases). The CDR3 is made up of 12 amino acids. V lost 5 bases and J lost 8, with 13 bases in between. Germline values: CDR1 SGHDT, CDR2 YYEEEE.

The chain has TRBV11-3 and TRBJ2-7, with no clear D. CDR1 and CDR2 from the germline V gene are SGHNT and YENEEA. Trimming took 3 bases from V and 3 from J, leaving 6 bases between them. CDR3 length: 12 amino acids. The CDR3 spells CASSFGDYEQYF. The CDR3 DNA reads TGTGCCAGCAGCTTCGGTGACTACGAGCAGTACTTC.

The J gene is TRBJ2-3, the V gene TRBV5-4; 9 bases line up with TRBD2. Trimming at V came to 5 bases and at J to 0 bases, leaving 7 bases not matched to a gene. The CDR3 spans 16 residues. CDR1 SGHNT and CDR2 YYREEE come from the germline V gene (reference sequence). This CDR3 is CASSLRLAASTDTQYF. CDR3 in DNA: TGTGCCAGCAGTCTCCGACTAGCGGCTAGCACAGATACGCAGTATTTT.

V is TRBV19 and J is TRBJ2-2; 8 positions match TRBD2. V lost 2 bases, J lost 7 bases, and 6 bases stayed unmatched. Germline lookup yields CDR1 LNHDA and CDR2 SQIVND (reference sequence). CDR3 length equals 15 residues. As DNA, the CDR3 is TGTGCCAGTAGTATATCCGGGAGGGGTGGCGGGGAGCTGTTTTTT. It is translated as CASSISGRGGGELFF. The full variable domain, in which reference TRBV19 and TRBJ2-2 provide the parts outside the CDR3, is DGGITQSPKYLFRKEGQNVTLSCEQNLNHDAMYWYRQDPGQGLRLIYYSQIVNDFQKGDIAEGYSVSREKKESFPLTVTSAQKNPTAFYLCASSISGRGGGELFFGEGSRLTVL.

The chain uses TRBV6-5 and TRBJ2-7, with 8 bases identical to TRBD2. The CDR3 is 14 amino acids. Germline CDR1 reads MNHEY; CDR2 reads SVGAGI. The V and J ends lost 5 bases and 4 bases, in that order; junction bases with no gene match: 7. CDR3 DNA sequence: TGTGCCAGCAGTCCCGGACTAGCCCGATACGAGCAGTACGTC. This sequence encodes CASSPGLARYEQYV.

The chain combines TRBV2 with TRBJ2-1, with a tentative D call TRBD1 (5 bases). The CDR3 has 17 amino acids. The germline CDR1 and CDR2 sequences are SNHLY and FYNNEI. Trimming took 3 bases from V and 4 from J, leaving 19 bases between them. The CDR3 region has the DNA TGTGCCAGCAGTGAGGCGAAGGGTGGTCAGGGTTACAATGAGCAGTTCTTC. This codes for CASSEAKGGQGYNEQFF.

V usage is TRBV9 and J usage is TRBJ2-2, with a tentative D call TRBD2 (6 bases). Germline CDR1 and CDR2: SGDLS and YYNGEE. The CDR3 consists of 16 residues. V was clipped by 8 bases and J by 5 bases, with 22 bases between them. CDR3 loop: CARNTRGLAETGELFF. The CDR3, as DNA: TGTGCCAGGAACACGCGAGGATTAGCGGAGACCGGGGAGCTGTTTTTT.

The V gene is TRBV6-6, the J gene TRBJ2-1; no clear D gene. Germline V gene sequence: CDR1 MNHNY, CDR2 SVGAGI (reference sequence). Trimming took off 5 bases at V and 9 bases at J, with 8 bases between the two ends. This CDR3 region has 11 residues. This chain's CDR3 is CASSPVSEQFF. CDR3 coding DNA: TGTGCCAGCAGTCCAGTTTCTGAGCAGTTCTTC.